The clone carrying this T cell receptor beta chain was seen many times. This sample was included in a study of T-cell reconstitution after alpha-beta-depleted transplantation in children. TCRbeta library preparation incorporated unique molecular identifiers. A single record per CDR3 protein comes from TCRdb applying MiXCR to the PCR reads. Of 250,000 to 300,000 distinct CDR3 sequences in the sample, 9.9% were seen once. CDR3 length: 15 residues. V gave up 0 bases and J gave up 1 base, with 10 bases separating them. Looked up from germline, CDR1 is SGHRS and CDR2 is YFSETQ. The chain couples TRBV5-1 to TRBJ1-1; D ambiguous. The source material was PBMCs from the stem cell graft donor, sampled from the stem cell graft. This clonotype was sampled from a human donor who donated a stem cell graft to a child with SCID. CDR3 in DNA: TGCGCCAGCAGCTTGGTCCGGGCTCAGAACACTGAAGCTTTCTTT. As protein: CASSLVRAQNTEAFF.